This T cell receptor (beta chain) was retrieved from a study of cytomegalovirus exposure and HLA in healthy donors. The CDR3 covers 13 residues. Looked up from germline, CDR1 is SGHAT and CDR2 is FQNNGV. V dropped 1 base and J dropped 3 bases, with 6 bases sitting between them. The study, taken as a whole, reports: Fewer N-insertions (relative to the roughly 630-donor mean) were reportedly seen in an Asian-associated ancestry cluster in a later analysis. Researchers reported in a later analysis that a missense DCLRE1C variant was tied to TCR beta V- and J-gene trimming.

Primers for the PCR totalled 60 Vbeta and 13 Jbeta. Here immunoSEQ multiplex PCR was the method, and the copy in TCRdb shows in-frame clones only, minus some. The profile covers 100,000 to 150,000 clones, with approximately 87% appearing a single time and about 1.6% taken by the ten largest. In the case of this clone: Antigen: not known.

The chain is built from TRBV11-2 and TRBJ2-5, with D uncertain. Specimen: PBMCs. This TCR came from a man aged 35-49 years in good health and CMV-seronegative. The CDR3 region has the DNA TGTGCCAGCAGCTTAGGCGAAGAAGAGACCCAGTACTTC. It encodes CASSLGEEETQYF.